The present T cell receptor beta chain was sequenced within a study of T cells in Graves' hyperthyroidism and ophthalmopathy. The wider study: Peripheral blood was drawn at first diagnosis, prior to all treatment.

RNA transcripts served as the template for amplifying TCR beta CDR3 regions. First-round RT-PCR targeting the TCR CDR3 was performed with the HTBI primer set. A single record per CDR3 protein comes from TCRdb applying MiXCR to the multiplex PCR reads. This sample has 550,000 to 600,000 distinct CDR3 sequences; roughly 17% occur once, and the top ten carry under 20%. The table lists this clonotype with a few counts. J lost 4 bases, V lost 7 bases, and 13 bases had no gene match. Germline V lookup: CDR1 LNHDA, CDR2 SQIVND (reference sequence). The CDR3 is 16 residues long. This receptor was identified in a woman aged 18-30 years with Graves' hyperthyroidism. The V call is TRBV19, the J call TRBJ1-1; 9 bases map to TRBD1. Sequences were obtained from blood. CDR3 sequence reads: CASTPQRDRAFTEAFF. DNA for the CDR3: TGTGCCAGTACCCCACAACGGGACAGGGCATTCACTGAAGCTTTCTTT.